This T cell receptor beta chain was observed in a study of identical twins. MiXCR, run by TCRdb on the 5' RACE reads, gives a single entry per CDR3 protein. Counted here are a few hundred thousand distinct CDR3 sequences, less than 20% occurring once; the ten biggest clones make up around 12%. The origin of this receptor is a man between 45 and 60 years old in good health. What was sequenced was naive T cells sorted from blood.

The CDR3 is CSARDWLAEDTGELFF. In DNA, the CDR3 is TGCAGTGCTAGAGATTGGCTAGCGGAAGACACCGGGGAGCTGTTTTTT. The chain joins TRBV20-1 to TRBJ2-2; TRBD2 agrees at 7 bases. Per germline, CDR1 DFQATT and CDR2 SNEGSKA (reference sequence). V dropped 0 bases and J dropped 3; count of bases not matched to a gene: 7. The CDR3 consists of 16 residues.